A selection of T cell receptor beta chains follows, all from one sample in a study of a mutant IDH1 vaccine in newly diagnosed glioma. Antigens for these TCRs are unknown. Data came from immunoSEQ multiplex PCR; TCRdb stores just in-frame clones and leaves some out. The profile shows approximately 51,000 clones, 78% of them singletons. Sample: PBMCs, taken from a glioma patient whose treatment included an IDH1 peptide vaccine. The receptors here all came from a woman in her 40s with glioma. Both conserved end residues are part of each CDR3. D genes are given only for firm matches. Part of the rows lack a size; the others show once, few, many or a class for expanded clones.

J gene: TRBJ1-6; D gene: .; V gene: TRBV7-2; clone size: .; CDR3 protein: CASSLTGRSPLHF; CDR3 DNA: TGTGCCAGCAGCTTGACAGGCCGATCACCCCTCCACTTT
J gene: TRBJ1-1; D gene: .; V gene: TRBV25-1; clone size: few; CDR3 protein: CASSTGTPTEAFF; CDR3 DNA: TGTGCCAGCAGCACCGGGACACCAACTGAAGCTTTCTTT
J gene: TRBJ2-5; D gene: .; V gene: TRBV2; clone size: .; CDR3 protein: CASGGGQGFQETQYF; CDR3 DNA: TGTGCCAGCGGAGGAGGCCAGGGGTTTCAGGAGACCCAGTACTTC
J gene: TRBJ1-1; D gene: TRBD1; V gene: TRBV5-4; clone size: few; CDR3 protein: CASSLGYRGLVATEAFF; CDR3 DNA: TGTGCCAGCAGCTTGGGGTACAGGGGGCTTGTCGCCACTGAAGCTTTCTTT
J gene: TRBJ2-5; D gene: TRBD1; V gene: TRBV19; clone size: .; CDR3 protein: CASTHKYPRDRGETQYF; CDR3 DNA: TGTGCCAGTACCCATAAGTATCCCCGGGACAGGGGGGAGACCCAGTACTTC
J gene: TRBJ2-5; D gene: TRBD2; V gene: TRBV18; clone size: .; CDR3 protein: CASSPGMSGGETQYF; CDR3 DNA: TGTGCCAGCTCACCCGGAATGTCGGGGGGAGAGACCCAGTACTTC
J gene: TRBJ2-5; D gene: .; V gene: TRBV6-1; clone size: .; CDR3 protein: CASSEGGGQETQYF; CDR3 DNA: TGTGCCAGCAGTGAGGGAGGGGGCCAAGAGACCCAGTACTTC
J gene: TRBJ1-5; D gene: TRBD1; V gene: TRBV18; clone size: .; CDR3 protein: CASSPGQGARNQPQHF; CDR3 DNA: TGTGCCAGCTCACCAGGCCAGGGGGCGAGGAATCAGCCCCAGCATTTT
J gene: TRBJ1-4; D gene: .; V gene: TRBV5-5; clone size: .; CDR3 protein: CASTPWGAQATNEKLFF; CDR3 DNA: TGTGCCAGCACTCCCTGGGGGGCTCAAGCAACTAATGAAAAACTGTTTTTT
J gene: TRBJ1-1; D gene: .; V gene: TRBV4-1; clone size: .; CDR3 protein: CASSRTQGRAEAFF; CDR3 DNA: TGCGCCAGCAGCCGAACACAGGGTCGAGCTGAAGCTTTCTTT
J gene: TRBJ1-1; D gene: .; V gene: TRBV7-2; clone size: .; CDR3 protein: CASSDRATGTEAFF; CDR3 DNA: TGTGCCAGCAGCGACCGGGCGACGGGCACTGAAGCTTTCTTT
J gene: TRBJ1-3; D gene: .; V gene: TRBV7-6; clone size: once; CDR3 protein: CASSLEVRSSGNTIYF; CDR3 DNA: TGTGCCAGCAGCTTAGAGGTCAGGAGCTCTGGAAACACCATATATTTT
J gene: TRBJ1-1; D gene: .; V gene: TRBV4-3; clone size: .; CDR3 protein: CASSQGGVLEAFF; CDR3 DNA: TGCGCCAGCAGCCAAGGGGGGGTATTAGAAGCTTTCTTT
J gene: TRBJ2-5; D gene: .; V gene: TRBV14; clone size: .; CDR3 protein: CASSQGHRDLRGEEETQYF; CDR3 DNA: TGTGCCAGCAGCCAAGGTCACCGGGACCTCAGGGGTGAGGAAGAGACCCAGTACTTC
J gene: TRBJ1-2; D gene: .; V gene: TRBV15; clone size: .; CDR3 protein: CATSSMGAGYTF; CDR3 DNA: TGTGCCACCAGCAGTATGGGAGCTGGCTACACCTTC
J gene: TRBJ2-7; D gene: .; V gene: TRBV5-4; clone size: .; CDR3 protein: CASSTWTAPSNEQYF; CDR3 DNA: TGTGCCAGCAGCACCTGGACAGCGCCCTCCAACGAGCAGTACTTC
J gene: TRBJ2-1; D gene: TRBD2; V gene: TRBV11-3; clone size: .; CDR3 protein: CASSLVRGGLAGQFF; CDR3 DNA: TGTGCCAGCAGCTTAGTTCGGGGGGGACTAGCGGGGCAGTTCTTC
J gene: TRBJ1-4; D gene: .; V gene: TRBV19; clone size: .; CDR3 protein: CASSLQDGEKLFF; CDR3 DNA: TGTGCCAGTAGTCTCCAGGACGGGGAGAAGCTGTTTTTT
J gene: TRBJ1-4; D gene: .; V gene: TRBV18; clone size: few; CDR3 protein: CASSPRVTNEKLFF; CDR3 DNA: TGTGCCAGCTCACCGCGGGTCACTAATGAAAAACTGTTTTTT
J gene: TRBJ1-1; D gene: .; V gene: TRBV30; clone size: .; CDR3 protein: CAWWTGSSPEAFF; CDR3 DNA: TGTGCCTGGTGGACTGGCAGCTCCCCTGAAGCTTTCTTT
J gene: TRBJ1-4; D gene: .; V gene: TRBV7-8; clone size: few; CDR3 protein: CASTFRPRTFGNEKLFF; CDR3 DNA: TGTGCCAGCACCTTCCGACCTAGAACCTTCGGAAATGAAAAACTGTTTTTT
J gene: TRBJ1-2; D gene: .; V gene: TRBV4-3; clone size: .; CDR3 protein: CASSRYVPGAVYGYTF; CDR3 DNA: TGCGCCAGCAGCCGATACGTCCCGGGGGCAGTATATGGCTACACCTTC
J gene: TRBJ1-5; D gene: .; V gene: TRBV6-5; clone size: .; CDR3 protein: CASSDRRNQPQHF; CDR3 DNA: TGTGCCAGCAGTGACAGACGGAATCAGCCCCAGCATTTT
J gene: TRBJ1-1; D gene: .; V gene: TRBV7-3; clone size: .; CDR3 protein: CASSFTQYTEAFF; CDR3 DNA: TGTGCCAGCAGCTTTACTCAGTACACTGAAGCTTTCTTT
J gene: TRBJ2-2; D gene: TRBD2; V gene: TRBV5-1; clone size: .; CDR3 protein: CASSFGGLNTGELFF; CDR3 DNA: TGCGCCAGCAGCTTCGGGGGGTTGAACACCGGGGAGCTGTTTTTT
J gene: TRBJ2-7; D gene: TRBD1; V gene: TRBV27; clone size: .; CDR3 protein: CASSPSQGDSYERQYF; CDR3 DNA: TGTGCCAGCAGTCCCTCACAGGGGGACTCCTACGAGCGGCAGTACTTC
J gene: TRBJ1-6; D gene: .; V gene: TRBV7-2; clone size: .; CDR3 protein: CASSLFPGVNSPLHF; CDR3 DNA: TGTGCCAGCAGCCTCTTCCCGGGGGTCAATTCACCCCTCCACTTT
J gene: TRBJ2-7; D gene: .; V gene: TRBV6-5; clone size: .; CDR3 protein: CASTRQSPYEQYF; CDR3 DNA: TGTGCCAGCACCCGACAGTCCCCCTACGAGCAGTACTTC
J gene: TRBJ1-2; D gene: .; V gene: TRBV6-1; clone size: once; CDR3 protein: CATREFGDYGYTF; CDR3 DNA: TGTGCCACCAGGGAGTTTGGCGACTATGGCTACACCTTC
J gene: TRBJ2-2; D gene: .; V gene: TRBV19; clone size: .; CDR3 protein: CAVLRGRGGELFF; CDR3 DNA: TGTGCCGTCCTGCGGGGGCGGGGCGGGGAGCTGTTTTTT
J gene: TRBJ2-7; D gene: .; V gene: TRBV6-6; clone size: .; CDR3 protein: CASRDGQLYF; CDR3 DNA: TGTGCCAGCAGGGACGGTCAGCTGTACTTC
J gene: TRBJ1-6; D gene: TRBD1; V gene: TRBV4-3; clone size: .; CDR3 protein: CASSQLGTVNSPLHF; CDR3 DNA: TGCGCCAGCAGCCAGTTAGGGACAGTTAATTCACCCCTCCACTTT
J gene: TRBJ2-5; D gene: .; V gene: TRBV5-1; clone size: .; CDR3 protein: CASSLEGGLGETQYF; CDR3 DNA: TGCGCCAGCAGCTTGGAGGGCGGACTCGGGGAGACCCAGTACTTC
J gene: TRBJ2-7; D gene: TRBD1; V gene: TRBV29-1; clone size: .; CDR3 protein: CSVGTGGASHEQYF; CDR3 DNA: TGCAGCGTTGGGACAGGGGGCGCTTCCCACGAGCAGTACTTC
J gene: TRBJ2-7; D gene: .; V gene: TRBV5-4; clone size: .; CDR3 protein: CASSLAIGSPYEQYF; CDR3 DNA: TGTGCCAGCAGCTTGGCGATCGGGTCCCCCTACGAGCAGTACTTC